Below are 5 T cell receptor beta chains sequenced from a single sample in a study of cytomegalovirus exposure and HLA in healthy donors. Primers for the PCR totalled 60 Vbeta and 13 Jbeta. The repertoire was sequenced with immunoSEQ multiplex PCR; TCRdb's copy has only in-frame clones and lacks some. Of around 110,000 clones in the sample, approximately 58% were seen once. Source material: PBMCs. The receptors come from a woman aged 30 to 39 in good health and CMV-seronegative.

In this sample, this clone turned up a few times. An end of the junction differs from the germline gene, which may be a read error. CDR3 DNA: TGTGCTAGCAGCGCAGGCCACGAGCAGTACTTC. It yields the protein CASSAGHEQYF. The gene calls are TRBV7-7 and TRBJ2-7; D is ambiguous. CDR1 and CDR2 (germline): SSHAT, FNYEAQ (reference sequence). The length of the CDR3 is 11 residues. The whole variable domain, filled in from reference TRBV7-7 and TRBJ2-7, reads GAGVSQSPRYKVTKRGQDVTLRCDPISSHATLYWYQQALGQGPEFLTYFNYEAQPDKSGLPSDRFSAERPEGSISTLTIQRTEQRDSAMYRCASSAGHEQYFGPGTRLTVT.

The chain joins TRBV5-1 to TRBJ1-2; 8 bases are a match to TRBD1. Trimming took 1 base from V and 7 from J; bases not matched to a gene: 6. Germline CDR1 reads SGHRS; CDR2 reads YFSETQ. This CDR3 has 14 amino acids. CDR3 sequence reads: CASSLKQGEAGYTF. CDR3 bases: TGCGCCAGCAGCTTGAAACAGGGGGAGGCTGGCTACACCTTC.

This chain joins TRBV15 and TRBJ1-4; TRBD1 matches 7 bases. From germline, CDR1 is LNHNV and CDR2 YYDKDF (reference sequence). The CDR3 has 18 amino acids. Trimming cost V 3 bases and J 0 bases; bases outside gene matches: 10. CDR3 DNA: TGTGCCACCAGCAGCGGACAGGAACTTCTTCCAACTAATGAAAAACTGTTTTTT. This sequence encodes CATSSGQELLPTNEKLFF.

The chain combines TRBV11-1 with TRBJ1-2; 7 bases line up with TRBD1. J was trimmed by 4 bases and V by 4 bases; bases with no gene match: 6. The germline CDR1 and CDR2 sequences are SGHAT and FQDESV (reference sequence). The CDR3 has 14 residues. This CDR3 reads CASSSRQGVYGYTF. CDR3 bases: TGTGCCAGCAGCTCCAGACAGGGTGTCTATGGCTACACCTTC.

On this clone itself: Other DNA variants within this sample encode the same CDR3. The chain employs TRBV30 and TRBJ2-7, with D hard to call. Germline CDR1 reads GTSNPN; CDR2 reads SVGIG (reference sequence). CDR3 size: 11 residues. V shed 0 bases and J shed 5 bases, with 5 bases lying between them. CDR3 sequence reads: CAWSVRDEQYF. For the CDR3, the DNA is TGTGCCTGGAGTGTACGGGACGAGCAGTACTTC. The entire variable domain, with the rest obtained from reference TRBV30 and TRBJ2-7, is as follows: SQTIHQWPATLVQPVGSPLSLECTVEGTSNPNLYWYRQAAGRGLQLLFYSVGIGQISSEVPQNLSASRPQDRQFILSSKKLLLSDSGFYLCAWSVRDEQYFGPGTRLTVT.